The 15 T cell receptor beta chains given below trace back to one sample, sequenced in a study of human T cells and chemical hapten exposure. MiXCR, run by TCRdb on the RACE reads, gives a single entry per CDR3 protein. The sample consists of 80,000 to 95,000 distinct CDR3 sequences, more than 9% of them appearing once. As for time point: patch test 2, 6 weeks after DPC sensitization. The treatment is: therapeutic diphenylcyclopropenone sensitization with weekly scalp DPC. The sample in question was whole blood, obtained in connection with sensitization to the hapten diphenylcyclopropenone (DPC). These receptors all stem from a man between 18 and 35 years old with alopecia areata. Some clones in this sample may be carry-over from other donors' samples.

CDR3 residues: CASNRDMDSPLHF. In nucleotides, the CDR3 is TGTGCCAGCAACAGGGATATGGATTCACCCCTCCACTTT. This chain joins TRBV6-2 or TRBV6-3 and TRBJ1-6, with D possibly being TRBD1 (6 bases). Germline assignment: CDR1 MNHEY and CDR2 SVGEGT. This CDR3 has 13 residues. Trimming removed 7 bases at V and 8 bases at J, with 12 bases between.

This clonotype was observed at least ten times. This rearrangement joins TRBV12-3 or TRBV12-4 to TRBJ1-6; D is uncertain. The CDR3 extends over 13 amino acids. The V end was cut by 6 bases, the J end by 6 bases, with 9 bases between. CDR3 sequence reads: CASSHFVNSPLHF. CDR3 sequence (DNA): TGTGCCAGCAGCCACTTCGTTAATTCACCCCTCCACTTT.

The rearrangement links TRBV29-1 to TRBJ2-7; TRBD1 matches 8 bases. J was trimmed by 3 bases and V by 3 bases; bases with no gene match: 7. There are 14 residues in the CDR3. CDR1 and CDR2 (germline): SQVTM, ANQGSEA. CDR3 DNA sequence: TGCAGCGTTGAGATGACAGGGGCCAACTACGAGCAGTACTTC. Translating it yields CSVEMTGANYEQYF.

The CDR3 reads CASSWAGTSYEQYV. Here the CDR3 DNA reads TGTGCCAGCAGCTGGGCCGGGACTAGCTACGAGCAGTACGTC. V usage is TRBV5-6 and J usage is TRBJ2-7; 8 bases agree with TRBD2. The CDR3 contains 14 residues. The V segment lost 3 bases and the J segment 3 bases; nucleotides outside the gene matches: 5. The germline gives CDR1 SGHDT, CDR2 YYEEEE.

The chain links TRBV7-7 to TRBJ2-2, with TRBD1 matching over 7 bases. This CDR3 comprises 16 residues. Trimming cost V 5 bases and J 4 bases; bases outside gene matches: 10. Germline CDR1 and CDR2: SSHAT and FNYEAQ (reference sequence). The DNA of the CDR3 is TGTGCCAGCAGCCCACGACAGGGTCACGTCACCGGGGAGCTGTTTTTT. It codes for CASSPRQGHVTGELFF.

The chain uses TRBV6-2 or TRBV6-3 and TRBJ1-4; D gene uncertain. The germline V gene encodes CDR1 MNHEY and CDR2 SVGEGT. V gave up 0 bases and J gave up 0 bases, with 11 bases separating them. The CDR3 runs to 17 residues. This CDR3 reads CASSYSALGATNEKLFF. CDR3 bases: TGTGCCAGCAGTTACTCGGCCCTTGGAGCAACTAATGAAAAACTGTTTTTT.

This clonotype occurred many times. The V gene is TRBV7-2, the J gene TRBJ2-3, with D possibly matching TRBD2 (7 bases). Trimming left V 5 bases short and J 3 bases short, with 21 bases between. The germline V gene has CDR1 SGHTA and CDR2 FQGNSA. This CDR3 contains 17 residues. CDR3 residues: CASSLKGGAGSTDTQYF. CDR3 in DNA: TGTGCCAGCAGCCTTAAGGGGGGGGCAGGGAGTACAGATACGCAGTATTTT.

This clonotype was found many times. This sequence joins TRBV7-3 and TRBJ1-1, with D perhaps matching TRBD1 (6 bases). This CDR3 has 15 amino acids. With 5 bases removed from V and 4 bases from J, the gap between germline ends came to 17 bases. The V gene's germline CDR1 is SGHTA and CDR2 FQGTGA. The CDR3 nucleotides read TGTGCCAGCAGCCTCACAGGGCACGGGGTCACTGAAGCTTTCTTT. This sequence encodes CASSLTGHGVTEAFF. Supplemented by reference TRBV7-3 and TRBJ1-1, the full variable domain reads GAGVSQTPSNKVTEKGKYVELRCDPISGHTALYWYRQSLGQGPEFLIYFQGTGAADDSGLPNDRFFAVRPEGSVSTLKIQRTERGDSAVYLCASSLTGHGVTEAFFGQGTRLTVV.

This chain joins TRBV6-5 and TRBJ1-1; no clear D gene. Germline CDR1 is MNHEY and CDR2 is SVGAGI. The CDR3 is 16 residues long. V lost 8 bases and J 0 bases, leaving 19 bases between the germline ends. CDR3 sequence (DNA): TGTGCCAGCGGAACCCCAAAGACCAGTCTGAACACTGAAGCTTTCTTT. Translating it yields CASGTPKTSLNTEAFF.

At least ten counts were recorded for this clonotype. V usage is TRBV11-2 and J usage is TRBJ2-7; maybe TRBD1 (6 bases). This CDR3 region has 14 residues. Germline CDR1 is SGHAT and CDR2 is FQNNGV. V was shortened by 1 base and J by 5 bases, with 12 bases between the two germline ends. CDR3 sequence: CASSLAPGVHEQYV. The CDR3 DNA sequence: TGTGCCAGCAGCTTAGCCCCAGGGGTGCACGAGCAGTACGTC.

The V gene is TRBV7-3, the J gene TRBJ1-1, with 7 bases that match TRBD1. V shed 6 bases, J shed 4 bases, and the junction held 8 bases outside the gene matches. CDR3 size: 14 residues. CDR1 is SGHTA and CDR2 is FQGTGA in the germline V gene. In DNA, the CDR3 is TGTGCCAGCAGAGGACAGGCCGAACGCACTGAAGCTTTCTTT. Translated: CASRGQAERTEAFF.

This clonotype has a handful of counts. This rearrangement joins TRBV4-3 to TRBJ2-1; D tentatively fits TRBD1 or TRBD2 (5 bases each). With 0 bases removed from V and 9 bases from J, the gap between germline ends came to 9 bases. Germline V gene sequence: CDR1 LGHNA, CDR2 YSLEER. This CDR3 has 13 residues. The DNA of the CDR3 is TGCGCCAGCAGCCAAGATTCGGGGACTGAGCAGTTCTTC. It specifies CASSQDSGTEQFF.

This clonotype has ten or more counts. CDR3 sequence (DNA): TGTGCCAGCAGTGAATCGACAGGTTCTGGGGCCAACGTCCTGACTTTC. This encodes CASSESTGSGANVLTF. V gene TRBV6-4 combines with J gene TRBJ2-6; D is perhaps TRBD1 (6 bases). V lost 3 bases and J 1 base, leaving 10 bases between the germline ends. The CDR3 runs to 16 residues. The V gene's germline CDR1 is MRHNA and CDR2 SNTAGT.

V is TRBV20-1 and J is TRBJ2-1; TRBD2 matches 7 bases. Losses at the gene ends were 4 bases for V and 7 bases for J; bases not matched to a gene: 13. CDR3 length: 15 amino acids. In germline, CDR1 is DFQATT, CDR2 SNEGSKA (reference sequence). CDR3 region: CSATLGRGFFNEQFF. The CDR3 DNA reads as TGCAGTGCTACCCTGGGGCGGGGGTTTTTTAATGAGCAGTTCTTC.

This clonotype occurred many times. The chain couples TRBV4-2 to TRBJ2-2, with unresolved D. The CDR3 totals 14 residues. The V gene's germline CDR1 is LGHNA and CDR2 YNFKEQ. V dropped 6 bases and J dropped 0 bases, with 8 bases sitting between them. This CDR3 reads CASRDWANTGELFF. The CDR3 coding sequence is TGTGCCAGCAGAGATTGGGCGAACACCGGGGAGCTGTTTTTT.